This T cell receptor (beta chain) was sequenced for a study of blood T cell repertoires in COVID-19. To note about this clone: Other DNA sequences in this sample translate to the same CDR3.

The method was immunoSEQ multiplex PCR; TCRdb's version includes in-frame clones alone and lacks a portion of them. The table includes 400,000 or so clones, around 91% detected once. The V gene end was trimmed by 0 bases and the J gene end by 3 bases; junction bases not matched to a gene: 0. This CDR3 is 15 amino acids long. CDR1 is SGDLS, CDR2 YYNGEE, per germline. Individuals aged about 18 to 89 years were recruited from roughly 22 US areas. This chain uses TRBV9 with TRBJ2-1; 10 bases map to TRBD2. Sample: PBMCs or T cells enriched from blood (not recorded which). This receptor was taken from a man aged 25 to 45 who had recovered from COVID-19. CDR3 region: CASSVGLAGYNEQFF. DNA of the CDR3: TGTGCCAGCAGCGTAGGACTAGCGGGCTACAATGAGCAGTTCTTC.